These T cell receptor beta chains were read from a single sample in a study of CD8 T cells in Susac syndrome. TCRdb reprocessed the immunoSEQ multiplex PCR reads with MiXCR, giving one entry per CDR3 protein. The sample consists of around 80,000 distinct CDR3 sequences, about 96% of them appearing once. The source material was CD8+ T cells from PBMCs. Every receptor here comes from a human donor with Susac syndrome. The CDR3 runs from the conserved cysteine through the conserved F or W. A D gene is named only where the DNA matches it firmly. Clone sizes are given selectively: once, few, many, or a class where the clone is expanded.

V: TRBV3-1
D: TRBD1
size: .
J: TRBJ1-2
CDR3: CASSPGTGNYGYTF
DNA: TGTGCCAGCAGCCCCGGGACAGGGAACTATGGCTACACCTTC

V: TRBV18
D: .
size: .
J: TRBJ2-2
CDR3: CASSPYDTPNTGELFF
DNA: TGTGCCAGCTCACCATACGACACTCCGAACACCGGGGAGCTTTTTTTT

V: TRBV7-8
D: .
size: .
J: TRBJ1-2
CDR3: CASSFTGSGYTF
DNA: TGTGCCAGCAGCTTTACAGGGAGCGGCTACACCTTC

V: TRBV2
D: .
size: once
J: TRBJ1-6
CDR3: CASRSSTESQNSPLHF
DNA: TGTGCCAGCAGGTCCTCGACAGAAAGTCAGAATTCACCCCTCCACTTT

V: TRBV7-9
D: .
size: .
J: TRBJ1-5
CDR3: CASCCSPGEIWSGRPQHF
DNA: TGTGCCAGCTGCTGCTCCCCAGGTGAAATATGGTCGGGTCGGCCCCAGCATTTT

V: TRBV28
D: TRBD1
size: .
J: TRBJ2-2
CDR3: CASSFFQGAGELFF
DNA: TGTGCCAGCAGTTTCTTCCAGGGGGCCGGGGAGCTGTTTTTT

V: TRBV7-8
D: .
size: .
J: TRBJ1-5
CDR3: CASSLDTRQLNQPQHF
DNA: TGTGCCAGCAGCTTAGACACGCGGCAGCTCAATCAGCCCCAGCATTTT

V: TRBV27
D: .
size: few
J: TRBJ2-7
CDR3: CASSPRGSYEQYF
DNA: TGTGCCAGCAGTCCTCGGGGGTCCTACGAGCAGTACTTC

V: TRBV19
D: .
size: .
J: TRBJ1-6
CDR3: CASGFNSVGISPLHF
DNA: TGTGCCAGCGGATTCAACAGCGTGGGTATTTCACCCCTCCACTTT

V: TRBV20-1
D: .
size: .
J: TRBJ2-2
CDR3: CSASLGGELFF
DNA: TGCAGTGCTAGTTTGGGCGGGGAGCTGTTTTTT

V: TRBV6-5
D: TRBD2
size: .
J: TRBJ2-3
CDR3: CASRPTSGETDTQYF
DNA: TGTGCCAGCAGACCTACTAGCGGGGAGACAGATACGCAGTATTTT

V: TRBV11-3
D: .
size: medium-sized
J: TRBJ1-2
CDR3: CASSPPIGHTANYGYTF
DNA: TGTGCCAGCAGCCCCCCAATAGGCCATACAGCTAACTATGGCTACACCTTC

V: TRBV20-1
D: .
size: once
J: TRBJ2-1
CDR3: CSALVKGSYNEQFF
DNA: TGCAGTGCACTCGTCAAGGGCTCCTACAATGAGCAGTTCTTC

V: TRBV5-4
D: .
size: .
J: TRBJ1-2
CDR3: CASSSSRDEDYGYTF
DNA: TGTGCCAGCAGTTCCTCCCGGGACGAAGACTATGGCTACACCTTC

V: TRBV20-1
D: .
size: .
J: TRBJ2-2
CDR3: CSARDFSFGTGELFF
DNA: TGCAGTGCTAGAGATTTCAGTTTCGGAACCGGGGAGCTGTTTTTT

V: TRBV30
D: .
size: .
J: TRBJ1-1
CDR3: CATSGGTDTEAFF
DNA: TGTGCCACGAGTGGGGGGACGGACACTGAAGCTTTCTTT

V: TRBV20-1
D: .
size: .
J: TRBJ1-3
CDR3: CSASTRGFGNTIYF
DNA: TGCAGTGCTAGTACGAGGGGGTTTGGAAACACCATATATTTT

V: TRBV6-6
D: TRBD1
size: once
J: TRBJ1-1
CDR3: CASRLPGQGNTEAFF
DNA: TGTGCCAGCAGACTACCGGGACAGGGGAACACTGAAGCTTTCTTT

V: TRBV6-5
D: .
size: once
J: TRBJ2-5
CDR3: CASSYAGTLQETQYF
DNA: TGTGCCAGCAGTTACGCCGGGACCTTACAAGAGACCCAGTACTTC

V: TRBV30
D: TRBD1
size: .
J: TRBJ2-1
CDR3: CAWSLTGLSPYSNEQFF
DNA: TGTGCCTGGAGTCTGACAGGGTTGAGTCCGTATTCCAATGAGCAGTTCTTC

V: TRBV14
D: .
size: .
J: TRBJ2-1
CDR3: CASSQLKRNEQFF
DNA: TGTGCCAGCAGCCAACTGAAACGCAATGAGCAGTTCTTC

V: TRBV19
D: TRBD1
size: .
J: TRBJ2-7
CDR3: CATGQGPYEQYF
DNA: TGTGCCACCGGACAGGGACCGTACGAGCAGTACTTC

V: TRBV21-1
D: .
size: .
J: TRBJ2-5
CDR3: CASTHGQGMEETQYF
DNA: TGTGCCAGCACCCACGGACAGGGGATGGAGGAGACCCAGTACTTC

V: TRBV7-8
D: TRBD1
size: .
J: TRBJ2-1
CDR3: CASSSTLRGQGGMHEQFF
DNA: TGTGCCAGCAGCTCCACGCTCCGGGGACAGGGGGGTATGCATGAGCAGTTCTTC

V: TRBV12-5
D: TRBD1
size: .
J: TRBJ2-2
CDR3: CASGSWTGGNTGELFF
DNA: TGTGCTAGTGGTTCGTGGACAGGGGGAAACACCGGGGAGCTGTTTTTT

V: TRBV5-6
D: .
size: few
J: TRBJ2-7
CDR3: CASSGTSSYEQYF
DNA: TGTGCCAGCAGCGGGACGTCTTCCTACGAGCAGTACTTC

V: TRBV15
D: TRBD1
size: .
J: TRBJ2-7
CDR3: CATGTGTSYEQYF
DNA: TGTGCCACCGGGACAGGGACCTCCTACGAGCAGTACTTC

V: TRBV15
D: .
size: .
J: TRBJ1-5
CDR3: CATSSGSWQPQHF
DNA: TGTGCCACCAGCAGCGGAAGCTGGCAGCCCCAGCATTTT

V: TRBV29-1
D: .
size: .
J: TRBJ1-1
CDR3: CSVWEGGTEAFF
DNA: TGCAGCGTTTGGGAAGGAGGCACTGAAGCTTTCTTT

V: TRBV29-1
D: .
size: .
J: TRBJ2-1
CDR3: CSVTRVESPYYNEQFF
DNA: TGCAGCGTCACACGAGTCGAGTCCCCTTACTACAATGAGCAGTTCTTC

V: TRBV15
D: .
size: .
J: TRBJ1-1
CDR3: CATSGEGPVNTEAFF
DNA: TGTGCCACCAGCGGCGAGGGACCGGTGAACACTGAAGCTTTCTTT

V: TRBV2
D: .
size: .
J: TRBJ2-5
CDR3: CASSDGAGPQYF
DNA: TGTGCCAGCAGTGACGGTGCGGGACCCCAGTACTTC

V: TRBV5-1
D: TRBD2
size: once
J: TRBJ2-7
CDR3: CASSTWTSGNSYEQYF
DNA: TGCGCCAGCAGCACCTGGACTAGCGGCAACTCCTACGAGCAGTACTTC

V: TRBV19
D: .
size: .
J: TRBJ1-1
CDR3: CASSPPPDGVTTEAFF
DNA: TGTGCCAGTAGTCCACCGCCCGATGGTGTGACCACTGAAGCTTTCTTT

V: TRBV6-6
D: TRBD2
size: .
J: TRBJ2-5
CDR3: CASSYSSGGQETQYF
DNA: TGTGCCAGCAGTTACTCCAGCGGGGGTCAAGAGACCCAGTACTTC

V: TRBV20-1
D: .
size: .
J: TRBJ1-2
CDR3: CSARREGGGNYGYTF
DNA: TGCAGTGCTAGACGGGAGGGCGGAGGGAACTATGGCTACACCTTC

V: TRBV4-3
D: .
size: .
J: TRBJ2-2
CDR3: CASSLSGAGGGELFF
DNA: TGCGCCAGCAGCCTCTCCGGCGCGGGCGGCGGGGAGCTGTTTTTT

V: TRBV9
D: .
size: .
J: TRBJ2-5
CDR3: CASSVGWGETQYF
DNA: TGTGCCAGCAGCGTAGGTTGGGGGGAGACCCAGTACTTC

V: TRBV7-9
D: .
size: .
J: TRBJ2-7
CDR3: CASSSTTTVSYEQYF
DNA: TGTGCCAGCAGCTCCACCACGACAGTCTCCTACGAGCAGTACTTC

V: TRBV6-5
D: .
size: .
J: TRBJ2-7
CDR3: CASSYGTGLGEQYF
DNA: TGTGCCAGCAGTTACGGGACCGGCCTCGGGGAGCAGTACTTC

V: TRBV20-1
D: .
size: .
J: TRBJ2-2
CDR3: CSARDRDRGWTGELFF
DNA: TGCAGTGCTAGAGATCGGGACCGGGGGTGGACCGGGGAGCTGTTTTTT

V: TRBV2
D: .
size: once
J: TRBJ2-1
CDR3: CASRVLADASYNEQFF
DNA: TGTGCCAGCAGGGTATTAGCGGACGCCTCCTACAATGAGCAGTTCTTC

V: TRBV18
D: .
size: .
J: TRBJ1-2
CDR3: CASSPGAGSGYGYTF
DNA: TGTGCCAGCTCACCAGGGGCAGGGTCTGGCTATGGCTACACCTTC

V: TRBV27
D: .
size: .
J: TRBJ2-7
CDR3: CASSTRDSSYEQYF
DNA: TGTGCCAGCAGTACCCGGGACTCATCCTACGAGCAGTACTTC

V: TRBV3-1
D: TRBD2
size: .
J: TRBJ2-5
CDR3: CASVGGRADETQYF
DNA: TGTGCCAGCGTCGGAGGGAGGGCCGATGAGACCCAGTACTTC

V: TRBV9
D: TRBD1
size: .
J: TRBJ2-1
CDR3: CASSDRTGTDNEQFF
DNA: TGTGCCAGCAGCGACCGGACAGGGACCGACAATGAGCAGTTCTTC

V: TRBV7-9
D: .
size: few
J: TRBJ2-1
CDR3: CASSSGTPNEQFF
DNA: TGTGCCAGCAGCTCCGGGACACCTAATGAGCAGTTCTTC

V: TRBV27
D: TRBD2
size: .
J: TRBJ2-7
CDR3: CASQTSGSDNEQYF
DNA: TGTGCCAGTCAGACTAGCGGGAGCGACAACGAGCAGTACTTC